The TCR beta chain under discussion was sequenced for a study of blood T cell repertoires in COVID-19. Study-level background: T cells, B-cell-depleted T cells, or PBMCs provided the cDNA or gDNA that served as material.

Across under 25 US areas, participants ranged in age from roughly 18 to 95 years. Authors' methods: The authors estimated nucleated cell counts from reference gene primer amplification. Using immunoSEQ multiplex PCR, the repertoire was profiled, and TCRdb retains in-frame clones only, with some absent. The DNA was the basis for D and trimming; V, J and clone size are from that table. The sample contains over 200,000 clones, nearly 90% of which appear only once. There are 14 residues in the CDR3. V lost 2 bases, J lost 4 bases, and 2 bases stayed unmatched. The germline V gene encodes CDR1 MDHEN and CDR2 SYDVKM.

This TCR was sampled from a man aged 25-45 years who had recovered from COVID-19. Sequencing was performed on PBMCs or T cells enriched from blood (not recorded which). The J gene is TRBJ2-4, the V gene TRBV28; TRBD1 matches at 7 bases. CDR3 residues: CASSLTGAKNIQYF. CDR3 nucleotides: TGTGCCAGCAGTTTAACAGGGGCGAAAAACATTCAGTACTTC.